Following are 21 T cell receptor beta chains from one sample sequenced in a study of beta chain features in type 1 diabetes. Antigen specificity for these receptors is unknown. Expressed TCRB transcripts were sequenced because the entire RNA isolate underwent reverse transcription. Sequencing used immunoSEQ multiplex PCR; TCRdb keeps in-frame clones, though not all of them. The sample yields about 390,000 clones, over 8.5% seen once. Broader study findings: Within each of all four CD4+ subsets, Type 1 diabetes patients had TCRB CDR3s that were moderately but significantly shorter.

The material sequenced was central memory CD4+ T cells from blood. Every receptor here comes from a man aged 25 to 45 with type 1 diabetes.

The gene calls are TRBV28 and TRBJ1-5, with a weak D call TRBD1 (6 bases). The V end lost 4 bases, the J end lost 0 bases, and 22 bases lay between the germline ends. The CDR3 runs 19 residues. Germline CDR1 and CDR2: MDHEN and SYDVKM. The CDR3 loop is CASSSPGQIGSFSNQPQHF. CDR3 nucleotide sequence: TGTGCCAGCAGTTCCCCAGGACAGATTGGGAGTTTTAGCAATCAGCCCCAGCATTTT. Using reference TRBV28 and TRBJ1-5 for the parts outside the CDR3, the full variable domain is DVKVTQSSRYLVKRTGEKVFLECVQDMDHENMFWYRQDPGLGLRLIYFSYDVKMKEKGDIPEGYSVSREKKERFSLILESASTNQTSMYLCASSSPGQIGSFSNQPQHFGDGTRLSIL.

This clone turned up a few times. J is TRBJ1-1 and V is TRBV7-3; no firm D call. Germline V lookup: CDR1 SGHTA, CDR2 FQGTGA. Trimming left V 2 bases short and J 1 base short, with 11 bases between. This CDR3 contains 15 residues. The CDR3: CASSLLWQANTEAFF. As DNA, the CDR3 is TGTGCCAGCAGCTTATTATGGCAGGCGAACACTGAAGCTTTCTTT.

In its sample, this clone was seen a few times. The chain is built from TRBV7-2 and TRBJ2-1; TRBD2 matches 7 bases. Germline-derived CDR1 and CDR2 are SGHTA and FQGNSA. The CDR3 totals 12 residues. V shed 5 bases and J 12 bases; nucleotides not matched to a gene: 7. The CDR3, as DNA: TGTGCCAGCAGCACCTCGGGGGGAGTGCAGTTCTTC. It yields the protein CASSTSGGVQFF.

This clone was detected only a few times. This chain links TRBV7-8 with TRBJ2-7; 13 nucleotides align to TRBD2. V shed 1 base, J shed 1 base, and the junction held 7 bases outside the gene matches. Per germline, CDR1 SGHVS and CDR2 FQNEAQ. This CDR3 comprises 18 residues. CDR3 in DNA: TGTGCCAGCAGCTTAGGGGGACGGGGACTAGCGGGGTCCTACGAGCAGTACTTC. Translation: CASSLGGRGLAGSYEQYF.

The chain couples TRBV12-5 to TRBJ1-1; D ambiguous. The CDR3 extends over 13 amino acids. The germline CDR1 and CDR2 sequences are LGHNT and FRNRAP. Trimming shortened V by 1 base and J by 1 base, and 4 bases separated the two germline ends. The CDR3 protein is CASGLEANTEAFF. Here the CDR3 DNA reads TGTGCTAGTGGTTTGGAGGCGAACACTGAAGCTTTCTTT.

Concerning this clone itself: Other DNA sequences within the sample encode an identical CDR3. CDR3 sequence: CASSLGQGTPAYEQYF. CDR3 in DNA: TGCGCCAGCAGCTTGGGGCAGGGGACACCGGCCTACGAGCAGTACTTC. V is TRBV5-1 and J is TRBJ2-7; TRBD1 is a possible D gene (6 bases). The CDR3 extends over 16 amino acids. In germline, CDR1 is SGHRS, CDR2 YFSETQ. V lost 0 bases to trimming and J lost 2 bases, with 15 bases between them.

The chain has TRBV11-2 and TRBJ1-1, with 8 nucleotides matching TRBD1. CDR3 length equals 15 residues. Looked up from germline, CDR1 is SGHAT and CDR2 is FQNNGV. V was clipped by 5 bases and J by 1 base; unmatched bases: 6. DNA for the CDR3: TGTGCCAGCAGCCCGGGACAGGACAGGAACACTGAAGCTTTCTTT. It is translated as CASSPGQDRNTEAFF.

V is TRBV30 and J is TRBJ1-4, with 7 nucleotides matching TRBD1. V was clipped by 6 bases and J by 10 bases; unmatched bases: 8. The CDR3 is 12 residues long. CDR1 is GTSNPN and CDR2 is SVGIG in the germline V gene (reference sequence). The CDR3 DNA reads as TGTGCCTGTGCAGGGGGTGGAGGAAAACTGTTTTTT. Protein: CACAGGGGKLFF.

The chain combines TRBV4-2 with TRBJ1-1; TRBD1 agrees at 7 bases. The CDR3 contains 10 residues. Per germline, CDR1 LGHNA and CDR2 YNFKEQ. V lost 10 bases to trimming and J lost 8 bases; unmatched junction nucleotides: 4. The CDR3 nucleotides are TGTGCCACCCAGGACAGGGAAGCTTTCTTT. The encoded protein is CATQDREAFF.

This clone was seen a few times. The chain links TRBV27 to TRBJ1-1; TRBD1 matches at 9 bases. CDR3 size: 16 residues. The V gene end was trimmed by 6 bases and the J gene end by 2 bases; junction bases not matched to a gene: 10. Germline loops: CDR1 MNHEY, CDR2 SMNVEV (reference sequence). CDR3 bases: TGTGCCAGCAGCCCGCCTCCGGGACAGGGTAACACTGAAGCTTTCTTT. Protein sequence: CASSPPPGQGNTEAFF.

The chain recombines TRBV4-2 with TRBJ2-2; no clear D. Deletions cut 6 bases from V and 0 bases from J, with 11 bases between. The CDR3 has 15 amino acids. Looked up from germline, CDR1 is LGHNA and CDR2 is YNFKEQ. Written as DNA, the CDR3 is TGTGCCAGCAGTCCCCTGGGTTCGAACACCGGGGAGCTGTTTTTT. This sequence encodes CASSPLGSNTGELFF.

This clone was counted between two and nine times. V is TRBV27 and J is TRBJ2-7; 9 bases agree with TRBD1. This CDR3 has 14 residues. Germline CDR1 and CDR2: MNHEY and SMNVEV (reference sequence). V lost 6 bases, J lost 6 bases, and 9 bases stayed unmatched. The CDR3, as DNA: TGTGCCAGCAGGACCTGGGACAGGGCATCCGAGCAGTACTTC. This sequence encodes CASRTWDRASEQYF.

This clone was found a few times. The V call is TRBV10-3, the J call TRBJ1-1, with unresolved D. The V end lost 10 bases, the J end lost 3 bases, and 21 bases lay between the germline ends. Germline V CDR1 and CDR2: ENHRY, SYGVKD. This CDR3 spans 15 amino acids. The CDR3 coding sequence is TGTGCCACACTACCCCGATACTCCGGGGACACTGAAGCTTTCTTT. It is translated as CATLPRYSGDTEAFF.

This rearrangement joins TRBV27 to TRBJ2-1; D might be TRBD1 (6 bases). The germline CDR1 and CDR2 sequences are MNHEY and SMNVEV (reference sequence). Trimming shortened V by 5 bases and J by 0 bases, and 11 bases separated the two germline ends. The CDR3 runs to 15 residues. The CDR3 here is CASSRPGHSYNEQFF. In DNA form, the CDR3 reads TGTGCCAGCAGTAGGCCGGGACACTCCTACAATGAGCAGTTCTTC.

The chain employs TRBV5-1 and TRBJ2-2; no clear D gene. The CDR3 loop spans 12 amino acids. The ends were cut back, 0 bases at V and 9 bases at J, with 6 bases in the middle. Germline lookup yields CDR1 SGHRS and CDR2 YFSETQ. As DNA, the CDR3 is TGCGCCAGCAGCTTGGAATATCGGGAGCTGTTTTTT. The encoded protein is CASSLEYRELFF.

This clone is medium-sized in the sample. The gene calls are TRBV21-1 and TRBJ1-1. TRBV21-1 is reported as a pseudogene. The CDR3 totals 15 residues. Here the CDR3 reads CASSKPVRGGTEAFF. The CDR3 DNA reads TGTGCCAGCAGCAAACCAGTGCGGGGAGGCACTGAAGCTTTCTTT.

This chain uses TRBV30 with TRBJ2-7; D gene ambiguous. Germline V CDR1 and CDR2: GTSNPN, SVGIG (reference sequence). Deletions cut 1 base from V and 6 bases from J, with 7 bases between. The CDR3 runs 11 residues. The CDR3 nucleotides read TGTGCCTGGAGTGCAAACTTCGAGCAGTACTTC. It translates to CAWSANFEQYF.

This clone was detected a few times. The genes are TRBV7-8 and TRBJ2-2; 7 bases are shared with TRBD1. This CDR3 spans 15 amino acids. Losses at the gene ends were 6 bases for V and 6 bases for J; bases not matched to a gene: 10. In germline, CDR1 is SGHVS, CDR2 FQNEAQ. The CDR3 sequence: CASRQPGQQSGELFF. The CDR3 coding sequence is TGTGCCAGCAGGCAACCGGGACAGCAGTCCGGGGAGCTGTTTTTT. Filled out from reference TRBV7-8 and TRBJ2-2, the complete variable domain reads GAGVSQSPRYKVAKRGQDVALRCDPISGHVSLFWYQQALGQGPEFLTYFQNEAQLDKSGLPSDRFFAERPEGSVSTLKIQRTQQEDSAVYLCASRQPGQQSGELFFGEGSRLTVL.

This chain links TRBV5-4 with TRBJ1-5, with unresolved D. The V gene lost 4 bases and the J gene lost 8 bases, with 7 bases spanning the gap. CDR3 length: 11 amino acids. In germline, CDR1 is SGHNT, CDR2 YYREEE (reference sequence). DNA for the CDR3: TGTGCCAGCAGCCCCCGGGAGCCCCAGCATTTT. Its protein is CASSPREPQHF.

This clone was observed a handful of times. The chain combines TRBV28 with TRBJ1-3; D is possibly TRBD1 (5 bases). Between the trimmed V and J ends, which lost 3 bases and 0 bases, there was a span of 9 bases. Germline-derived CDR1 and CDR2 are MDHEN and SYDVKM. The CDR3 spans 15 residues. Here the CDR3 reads CASSLTELSGNTIYF. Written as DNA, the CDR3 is TGTGCCAGCAGTTTGACAGAACTCTCTGGAAACACCATATATTTT. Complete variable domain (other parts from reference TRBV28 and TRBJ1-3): DVKVTQSSRYLVKRTGEKVFLECVQDMDHENMFWYRQDPGLGLRLIYFSYDVKMKEKGDIPEGYSVSREKKERFSLILESASTNQTSMYLCASSLTELSGNTIYFGEGSWLTVV.

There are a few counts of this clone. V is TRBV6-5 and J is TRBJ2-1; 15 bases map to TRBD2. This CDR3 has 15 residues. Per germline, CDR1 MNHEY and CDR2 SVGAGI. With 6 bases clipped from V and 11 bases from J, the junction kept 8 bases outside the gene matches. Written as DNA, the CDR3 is TGTGCCAGCAGCTTGGGACTAGCGGGAGGTAGCAAGCAGTTCTTC. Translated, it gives CASSLGLAGGSKQFF.